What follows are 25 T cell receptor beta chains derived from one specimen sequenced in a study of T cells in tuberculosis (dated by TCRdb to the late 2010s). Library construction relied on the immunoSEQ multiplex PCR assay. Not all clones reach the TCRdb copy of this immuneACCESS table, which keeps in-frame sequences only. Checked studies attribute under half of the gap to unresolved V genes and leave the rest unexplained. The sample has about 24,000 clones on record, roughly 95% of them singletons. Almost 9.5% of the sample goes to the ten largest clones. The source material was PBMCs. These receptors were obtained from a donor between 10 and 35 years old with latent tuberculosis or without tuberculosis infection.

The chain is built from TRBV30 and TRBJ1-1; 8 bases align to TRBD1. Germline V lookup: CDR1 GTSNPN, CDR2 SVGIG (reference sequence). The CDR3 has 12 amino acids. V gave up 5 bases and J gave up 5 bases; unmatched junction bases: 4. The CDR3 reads CAWDRGSTEAFF. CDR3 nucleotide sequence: TGTGCCTGGGACAGGGGAAGTACTGAAGCTTTCTTT.

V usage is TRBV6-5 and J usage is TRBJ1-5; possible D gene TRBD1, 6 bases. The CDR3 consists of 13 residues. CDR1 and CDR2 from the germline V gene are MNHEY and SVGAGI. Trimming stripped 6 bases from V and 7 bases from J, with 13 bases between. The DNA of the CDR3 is TGTGCCAGCAGAAAGACAGGACAGCAGCCCCAGCATTTT. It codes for CASRKTGQQPQHF.

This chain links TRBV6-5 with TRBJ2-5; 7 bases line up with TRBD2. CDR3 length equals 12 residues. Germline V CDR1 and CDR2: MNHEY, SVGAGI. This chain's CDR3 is CATREGRGTQYF. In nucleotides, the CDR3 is TGTGCTACCAGGGAGGGCCGAGGGACCCAGTACTTC.

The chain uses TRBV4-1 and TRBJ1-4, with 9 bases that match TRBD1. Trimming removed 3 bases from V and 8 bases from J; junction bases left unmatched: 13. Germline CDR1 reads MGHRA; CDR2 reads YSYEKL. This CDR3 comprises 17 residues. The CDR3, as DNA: TGCGCCAGCAGCCACCCCCGGTCGGGACAGGGTGAAGAAAAACTGTTTTTT. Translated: CASSHPRSGQGEEKLFF.

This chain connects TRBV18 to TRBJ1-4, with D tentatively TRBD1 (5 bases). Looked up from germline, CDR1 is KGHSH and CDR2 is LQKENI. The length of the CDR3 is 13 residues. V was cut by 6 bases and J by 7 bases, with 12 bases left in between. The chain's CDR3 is CASSQGQGEKLFF. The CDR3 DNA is TGTGCCAGCTCCCAGGGTCAAGGTGAAAAACTGTTTTTT. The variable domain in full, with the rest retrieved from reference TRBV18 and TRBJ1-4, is NAGVMQNPRHLVRRRGQEARLRCSPMKGHSHVYWYRQLPEEGLKFMVYLQKENIIDESGMPKERFSAEFPKEGPSILRIQQVVRGDSAAYFCASSQGQGEKLFFGSGTQLSVL.

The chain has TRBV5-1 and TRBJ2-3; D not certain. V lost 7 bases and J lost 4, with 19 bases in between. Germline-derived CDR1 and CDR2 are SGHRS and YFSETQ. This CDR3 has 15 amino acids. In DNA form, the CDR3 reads TGCGCCAGCTGCCGGTCGCCCACTCTGGCAGATACGCAGTATTTT. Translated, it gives CASCRSPTLADTQYF.

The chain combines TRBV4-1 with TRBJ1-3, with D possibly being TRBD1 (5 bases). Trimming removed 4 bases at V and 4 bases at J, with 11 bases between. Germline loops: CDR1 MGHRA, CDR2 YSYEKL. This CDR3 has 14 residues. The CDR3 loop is CASSPGLLGNTIYF. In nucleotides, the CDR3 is TGCGCCAGCAGCCCGGGACTCCTAGGAAACACCATATATTTT.

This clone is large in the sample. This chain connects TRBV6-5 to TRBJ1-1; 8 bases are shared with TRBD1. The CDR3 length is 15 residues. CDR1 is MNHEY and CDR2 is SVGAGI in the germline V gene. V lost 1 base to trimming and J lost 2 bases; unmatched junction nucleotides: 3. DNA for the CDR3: TGTGCCAGCAGTTACTTGACAGGGGTTAACACTGAAGCTTTCTTT. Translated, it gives CASSYLTGVNTEAFF.

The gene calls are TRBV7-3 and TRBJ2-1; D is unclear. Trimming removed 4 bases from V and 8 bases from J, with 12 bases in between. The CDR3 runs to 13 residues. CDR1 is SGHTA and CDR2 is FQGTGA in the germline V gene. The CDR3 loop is CASSSRAPHEQFF. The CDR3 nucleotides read TGTGCCAGCAGCTCCCGAGCACCACATGAGCAGTTCTTC.

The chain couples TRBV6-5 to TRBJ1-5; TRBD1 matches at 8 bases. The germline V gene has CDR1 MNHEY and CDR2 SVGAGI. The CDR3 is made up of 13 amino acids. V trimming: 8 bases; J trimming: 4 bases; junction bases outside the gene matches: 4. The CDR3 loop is CASGWDRNQPQHF. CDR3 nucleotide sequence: TGTGCCAGCGGCTGGGACAGGAATCAGCCCCAGCATTTT.

CDR3 amino acids: CASSASGLAFTSTDTQYF. As DNA, the CDR3 is TGTGCCAGCAGCGCCTCGGGACTAGCCTTTACTAGCACAGATACGCAGTATTTT. This sequence joins TRBV5-4 and TRBJ2-3, with 9 nucleotides matching TRBD2. The J segment lost 0 bases and the V segment lost 4 bases, leaving 12 bases of the junction unmatched. This CDR3 has 18 residues. The V gene's germline CDR1 is SGHNT and CDR2 YYREEE (reference sequence). Looking up the rest from reference TRBV5-4 and TRBJ2-3 gives the full variable domain: ETGVTQSPTHLIKTRGQQVTLRCSSQSGHNTVSWYQQALGQGPQFIFQYYREEENGRGNFPPRFSGLQFPNYSSELNVNALELDDSALYLCASSASGLAFTSTDTQYFGPGTRLTVL.

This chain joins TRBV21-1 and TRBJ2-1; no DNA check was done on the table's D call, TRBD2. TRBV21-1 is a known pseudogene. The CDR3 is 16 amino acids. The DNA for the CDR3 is TGTGCCAGCAGCAAAGGAGGAGGTTTTGGGTACAATGAGCAGTTCTTC. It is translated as CASSKGGGFGYNEQFF.

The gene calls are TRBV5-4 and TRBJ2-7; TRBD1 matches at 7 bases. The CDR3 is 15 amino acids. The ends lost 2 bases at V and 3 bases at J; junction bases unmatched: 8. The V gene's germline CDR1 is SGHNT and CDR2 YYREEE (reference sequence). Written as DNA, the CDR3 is TGTGCCAGCAGCTTAGGGCAGGGGGAGTTCTACGAGCAGTACTTC. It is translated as CASSLGQGEFYEQYF.

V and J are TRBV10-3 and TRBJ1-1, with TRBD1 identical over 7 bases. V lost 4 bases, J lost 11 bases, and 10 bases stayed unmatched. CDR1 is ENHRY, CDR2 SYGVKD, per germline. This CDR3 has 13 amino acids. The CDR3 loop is CAISGNRDSWAFF. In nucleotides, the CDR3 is TGTGCCATCAGTGGGAACCGGGACAGTTGGGCTTTCTTT.

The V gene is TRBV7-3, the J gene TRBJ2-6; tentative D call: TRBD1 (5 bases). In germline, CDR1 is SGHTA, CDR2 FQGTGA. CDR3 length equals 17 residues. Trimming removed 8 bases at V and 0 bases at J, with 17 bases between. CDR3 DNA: TGTGCCAGCGAACAGACAGCTTTAAGCTCTGGGGCCAACGTCCTGACTTTC. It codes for CASEQTALSSGANVLTF.

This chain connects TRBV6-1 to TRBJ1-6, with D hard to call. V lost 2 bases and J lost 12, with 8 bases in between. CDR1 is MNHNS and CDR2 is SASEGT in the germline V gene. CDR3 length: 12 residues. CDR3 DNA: TGTGCCAGCAGTGAATCGGGATTACCCCTCCACTTT. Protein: CASSESGLPLHF.

Here the CDR3 DNA reads TGTGCCAGCAGCAAAATAACTAGCGGTGCTACCTACGAGCAGTACTTC. Translating gives CASSKITSGATYEQYF. The chain employs TRBV21-1 and TRBJ2-7; TRBD2 reflects the table's D call only, with no check against the DNA. TRBV21-1 is designated a pseudogene. The CDR3 is made up of 16 amino acids.

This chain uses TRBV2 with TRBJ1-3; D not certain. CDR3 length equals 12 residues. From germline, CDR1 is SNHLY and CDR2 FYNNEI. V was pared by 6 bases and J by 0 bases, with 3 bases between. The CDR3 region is CASSGSGNTIYF. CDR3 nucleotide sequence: TGTGCCAGCAGCGGCTCTGGAAACACCATATATTTT.

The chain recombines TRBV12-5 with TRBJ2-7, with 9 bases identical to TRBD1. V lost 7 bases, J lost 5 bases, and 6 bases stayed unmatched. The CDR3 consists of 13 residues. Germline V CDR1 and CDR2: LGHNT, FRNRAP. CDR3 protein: CASAGDRVNEQYF. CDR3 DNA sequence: TGTGCTAGTGCCGGGGACAGGGTCAACGAGCAGTACTTC.

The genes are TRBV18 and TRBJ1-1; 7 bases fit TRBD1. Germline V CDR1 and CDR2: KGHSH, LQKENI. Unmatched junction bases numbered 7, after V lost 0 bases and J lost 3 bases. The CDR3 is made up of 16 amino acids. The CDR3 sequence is CASSPPGQKWHTEAFF. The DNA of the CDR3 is TGTGCCAGCTCACCACCGGGACAGAAATGGCACACTGAAGCTTTCTTT.

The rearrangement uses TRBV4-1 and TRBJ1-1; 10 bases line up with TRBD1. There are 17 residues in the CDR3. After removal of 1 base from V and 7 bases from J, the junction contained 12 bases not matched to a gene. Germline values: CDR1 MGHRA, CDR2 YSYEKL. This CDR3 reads CASSQGPFDRGRGEAFF. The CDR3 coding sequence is TGCGCCAGCAGCCAAGGCCCCTTCGACAGGGGGCGCGGTGAAGCTTTCTTT.

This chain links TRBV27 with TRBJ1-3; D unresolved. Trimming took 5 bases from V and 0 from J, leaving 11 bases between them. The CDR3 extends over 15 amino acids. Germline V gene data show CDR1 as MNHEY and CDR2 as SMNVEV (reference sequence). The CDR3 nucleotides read TGTGCCAGCAGTCGCTCGGGTAACTCTGGAAACACCATATATTTT. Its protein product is CASSRSGNSGNTIYF.

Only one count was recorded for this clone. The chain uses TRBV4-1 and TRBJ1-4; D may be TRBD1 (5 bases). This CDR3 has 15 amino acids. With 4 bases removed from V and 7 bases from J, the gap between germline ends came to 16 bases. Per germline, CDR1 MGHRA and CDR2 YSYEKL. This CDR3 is CASSLAGPRGEKLFF. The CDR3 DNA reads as TGCGCCAGCAGCCTTGCAGGGCCACGAGGTGAAAAACTGTTTTTT.

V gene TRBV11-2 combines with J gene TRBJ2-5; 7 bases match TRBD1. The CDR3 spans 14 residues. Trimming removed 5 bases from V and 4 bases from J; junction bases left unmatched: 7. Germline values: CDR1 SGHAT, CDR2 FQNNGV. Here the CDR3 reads CASSLQGWGETQYF. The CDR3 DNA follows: TGTGCCAGCAGCCTACAGGGGTGGGGAGAGACCCAGTACTTC.

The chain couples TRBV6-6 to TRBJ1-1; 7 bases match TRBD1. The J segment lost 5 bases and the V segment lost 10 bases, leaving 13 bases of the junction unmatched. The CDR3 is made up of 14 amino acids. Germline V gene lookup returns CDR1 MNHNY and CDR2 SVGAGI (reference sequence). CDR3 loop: CAIISPDRETEAFF. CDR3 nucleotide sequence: TGTGCCATTATATCTCCCGACAGGGAGACTGAAGCTTTCTTT.